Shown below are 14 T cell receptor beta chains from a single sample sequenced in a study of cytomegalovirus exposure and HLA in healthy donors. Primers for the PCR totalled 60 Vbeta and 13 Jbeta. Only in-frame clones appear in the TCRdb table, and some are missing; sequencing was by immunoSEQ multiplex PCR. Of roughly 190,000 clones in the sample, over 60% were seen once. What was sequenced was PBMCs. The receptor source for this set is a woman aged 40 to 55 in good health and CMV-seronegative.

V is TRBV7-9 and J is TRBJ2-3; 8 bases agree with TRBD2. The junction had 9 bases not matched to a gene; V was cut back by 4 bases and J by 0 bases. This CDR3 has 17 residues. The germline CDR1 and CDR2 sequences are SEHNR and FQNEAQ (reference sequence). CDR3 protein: CASSSQRGGLSTDTQYF. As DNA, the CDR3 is TGTGCCAGCAGCTCACAACGGGGGGGCCTAAGCACAGATACGCAGTATTTT. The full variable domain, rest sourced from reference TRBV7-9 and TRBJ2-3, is DTGVSQNPRHKITKRGQNVTFRCDPISEHNRLYWYRQTLGQGPEFLTYFQNEAQLEKSRLLSDRFSAERPKGSFSTLEIQRTEQGDSAMYLCASSSQRGGLSTDTQYFGPGTRLTVL.

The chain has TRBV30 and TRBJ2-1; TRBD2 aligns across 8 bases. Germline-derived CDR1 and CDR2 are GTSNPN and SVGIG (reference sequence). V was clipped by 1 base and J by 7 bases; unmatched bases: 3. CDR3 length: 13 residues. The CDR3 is CAWSGGRRNEQFF. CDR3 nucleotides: TGTGCCTGGAGTGGCGGGAGGCGGAATGAGCAGTTCTTC.

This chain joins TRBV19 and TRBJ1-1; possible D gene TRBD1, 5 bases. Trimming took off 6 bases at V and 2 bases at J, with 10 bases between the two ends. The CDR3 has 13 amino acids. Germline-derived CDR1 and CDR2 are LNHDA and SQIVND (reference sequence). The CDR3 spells CASRDTGNTEAFF. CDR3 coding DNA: TGTGCCAGTAGGGATACAGGTAACACTGAAGCTTTCTTT.

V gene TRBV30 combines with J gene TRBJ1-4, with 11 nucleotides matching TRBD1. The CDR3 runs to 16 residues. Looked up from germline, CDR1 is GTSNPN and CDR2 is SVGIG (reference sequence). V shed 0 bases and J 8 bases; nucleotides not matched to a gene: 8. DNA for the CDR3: TGTGCCTGGAGTGTACGGTTGGGACAGGGGGACGAAAAACTGTTTTTT. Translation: CAWSVRLGQGDEKLFF.

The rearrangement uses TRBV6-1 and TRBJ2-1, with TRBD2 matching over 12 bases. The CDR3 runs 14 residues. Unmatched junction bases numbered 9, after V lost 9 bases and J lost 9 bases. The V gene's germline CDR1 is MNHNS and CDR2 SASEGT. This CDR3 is CASATSGSVSEQFF. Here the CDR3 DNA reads TGTGCCAGTGCGACTAGCGGGAGTGTGAGTGAGCAGTTCTTC.

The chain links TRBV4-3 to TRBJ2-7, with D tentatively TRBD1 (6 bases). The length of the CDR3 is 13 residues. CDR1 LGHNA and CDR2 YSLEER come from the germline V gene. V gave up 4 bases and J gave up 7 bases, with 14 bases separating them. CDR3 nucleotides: TGCGCCAGCAGCCGGAAGCAGGGGCATGAGCAGTACTTC. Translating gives CASSRKQGHEQYF.

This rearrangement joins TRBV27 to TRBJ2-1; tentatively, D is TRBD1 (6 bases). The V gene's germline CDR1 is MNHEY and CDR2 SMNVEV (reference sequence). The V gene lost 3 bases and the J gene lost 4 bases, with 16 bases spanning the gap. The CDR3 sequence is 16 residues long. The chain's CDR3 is CASSLTLGGRYNEQFF. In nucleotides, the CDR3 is TGTGCCAGCAGTTTGACCCTTGGGGGCAGATACAATGAGCAGTTCTTC.

CDR3 amino acids: CASSLVAQGDTQYF. For the CDR3, the DNA is TGTGCCAGCAGCTTAGTGGCGCAGGGAGATACGCAGTATTTT. V and J are TRBV11-3 and TRBJ2-3; a possible D gene is TRBD1 (5 bases). The CDR3 extends over 14 amino acids. V was cut by 1 base and J by 5 bases, with 10 bases left in between. Germline V lookup: CDR1 SGHNT, CDR2 YENEEA.

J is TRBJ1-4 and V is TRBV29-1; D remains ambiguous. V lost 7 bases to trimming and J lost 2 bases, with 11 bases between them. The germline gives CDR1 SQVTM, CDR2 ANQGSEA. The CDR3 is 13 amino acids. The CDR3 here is CSAGSRTNEKLFF. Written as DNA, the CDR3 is TGCAGCGCCGGGAGTAGGACTAATGAAAAACTGTTTTTT.

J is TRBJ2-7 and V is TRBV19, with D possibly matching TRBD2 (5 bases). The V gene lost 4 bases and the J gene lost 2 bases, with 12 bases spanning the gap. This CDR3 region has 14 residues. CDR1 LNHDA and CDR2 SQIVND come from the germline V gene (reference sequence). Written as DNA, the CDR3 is TGTGCCAGTAGTACCCGCCGAGGGACCTACGAGCAGTACTTC. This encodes CASSTRRGTYEQYF.

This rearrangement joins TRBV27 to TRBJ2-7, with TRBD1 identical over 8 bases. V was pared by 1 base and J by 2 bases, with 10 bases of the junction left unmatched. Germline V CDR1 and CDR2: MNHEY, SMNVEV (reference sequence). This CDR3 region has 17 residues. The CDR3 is CASSLWGTGGLTYEQYF. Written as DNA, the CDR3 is TGTGCCAGCAGTTTATGGGGGACAGGAGGATTAACCTACGAGCAGTACTTC.

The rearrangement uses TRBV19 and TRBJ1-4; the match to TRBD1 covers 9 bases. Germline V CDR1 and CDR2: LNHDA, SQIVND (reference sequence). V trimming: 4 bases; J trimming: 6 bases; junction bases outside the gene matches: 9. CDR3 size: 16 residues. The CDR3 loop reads CASSKRTGDGDEKLFF. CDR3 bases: TGTGCCAGTAGTAAAAGGACAGGGGATGGGGATGAAAAACTGTTTTTT.

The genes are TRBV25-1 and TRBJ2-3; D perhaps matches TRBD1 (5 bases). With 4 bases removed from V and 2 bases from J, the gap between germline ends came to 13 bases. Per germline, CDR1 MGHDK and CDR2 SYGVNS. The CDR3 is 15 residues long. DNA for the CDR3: TGTGCCAGCAGTGTTTGGGCAGGGCCCACAGATACGCAGTATTTT. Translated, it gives CASSVWAGPTDTQYF.

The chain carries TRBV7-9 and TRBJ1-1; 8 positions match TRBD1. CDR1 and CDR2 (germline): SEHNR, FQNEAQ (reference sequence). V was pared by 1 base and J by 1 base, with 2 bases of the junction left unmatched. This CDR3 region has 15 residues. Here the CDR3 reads CASSLVGQENTEAFF. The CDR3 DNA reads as TGTGCCAGCAGCTTAGTGGGACAGGAGAACACTGAAGCTTTCTTT.